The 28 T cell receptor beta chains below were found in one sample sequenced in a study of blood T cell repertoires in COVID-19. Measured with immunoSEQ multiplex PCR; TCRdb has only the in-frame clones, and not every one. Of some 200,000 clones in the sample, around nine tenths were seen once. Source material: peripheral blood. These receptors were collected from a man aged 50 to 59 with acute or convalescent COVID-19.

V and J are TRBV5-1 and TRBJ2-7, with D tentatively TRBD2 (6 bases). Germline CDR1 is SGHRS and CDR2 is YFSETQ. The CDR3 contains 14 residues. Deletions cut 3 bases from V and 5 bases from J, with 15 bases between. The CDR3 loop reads CASSSGGRTNEQYF. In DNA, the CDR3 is TGCGCCAGCAGCTCCGGGGGTCGTACTAACGAGCAGTACTTC.

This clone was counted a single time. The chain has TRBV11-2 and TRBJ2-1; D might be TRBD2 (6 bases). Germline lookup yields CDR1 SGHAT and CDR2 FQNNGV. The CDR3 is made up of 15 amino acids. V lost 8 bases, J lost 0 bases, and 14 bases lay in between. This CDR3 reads CASRPSGSSYNEQFF. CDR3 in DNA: TGTGCCAGCCGCCCCTCCGGGAGCTCCTACAATGAGCAGTTCTTC. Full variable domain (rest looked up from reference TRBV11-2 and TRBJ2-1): EAGVAQSPRYKIIEKRQSVAFWCNPISGHATLYWYQQILGQGPKLLIQFQNNGVVDDSQLPKDRFSAERLKGVDSTLKIQPAKLEDSAVYLCASRPSGSSYNEQFFGPGTRLTVL.

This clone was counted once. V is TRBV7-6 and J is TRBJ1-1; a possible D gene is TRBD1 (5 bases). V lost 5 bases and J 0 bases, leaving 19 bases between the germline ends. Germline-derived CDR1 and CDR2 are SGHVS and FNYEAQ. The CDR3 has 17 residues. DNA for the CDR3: TGTGCCAGCAGCCCCTATGGGAGGGGCTCAGTGAACACTGAAGCTTTCTTT. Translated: CASSPYGRGSVNTEAFF.

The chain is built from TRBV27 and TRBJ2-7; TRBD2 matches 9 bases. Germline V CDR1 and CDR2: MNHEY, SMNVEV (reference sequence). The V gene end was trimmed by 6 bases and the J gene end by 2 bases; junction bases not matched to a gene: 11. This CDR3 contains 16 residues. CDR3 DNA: TGTGCCAGCAGCAGGGTTTCACTAGCGGGCCCCTACGAGCAGTACTTC. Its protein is CASSRVSLAGPYEQYF.

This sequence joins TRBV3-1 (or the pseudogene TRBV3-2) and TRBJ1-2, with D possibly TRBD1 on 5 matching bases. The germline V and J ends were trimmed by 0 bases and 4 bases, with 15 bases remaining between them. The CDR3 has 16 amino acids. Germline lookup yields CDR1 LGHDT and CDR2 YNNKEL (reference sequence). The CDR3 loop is CASSQDLTASAYGYTF. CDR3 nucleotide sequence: TGTGCCAGCAGCCAAGATTTGACAGCCTCGGCCTATGGCTACACCTTC.

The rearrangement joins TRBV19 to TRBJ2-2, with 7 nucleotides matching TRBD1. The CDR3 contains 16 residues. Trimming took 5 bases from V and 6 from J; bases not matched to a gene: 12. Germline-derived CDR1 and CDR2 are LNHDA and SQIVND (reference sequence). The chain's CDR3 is CASSPSLDRVAGELFF. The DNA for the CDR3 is TGTGCCAGTAGTCCCAGTTTAGACAGGGTGGCCGGGGAGCTGTTTTTT. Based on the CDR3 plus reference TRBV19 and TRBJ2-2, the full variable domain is DGGITQSPKYLFRKEGQNVTLSCEQNLNHDAMYWYRQDPGQGLRLIYYSQIVNDFQKGDIAEGYSVSREKKESFPLTVTSAQKNPTAFYLCASSPSLDRVAGELFFGEGSRLTVL.

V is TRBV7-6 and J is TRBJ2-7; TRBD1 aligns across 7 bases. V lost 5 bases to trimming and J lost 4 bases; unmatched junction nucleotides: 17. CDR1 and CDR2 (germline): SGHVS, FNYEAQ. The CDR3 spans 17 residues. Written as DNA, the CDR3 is TGTGCCAGCAGCGAGGGGGCGCGATTGGAATATGGATACGAGCAGTACTTC. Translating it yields CASSEGARLEYGYEQYF. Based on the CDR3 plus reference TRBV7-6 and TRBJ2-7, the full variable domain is GAGVSQSPRYKVTKRGQDVALRCDPISGHVSLYWYRQALGQGPEFLTYFNYEAQQDKSGLPNDRFSAERPEGSISTLTIQRTEQRDSAMYRCASSEGARLEYGYEQYFGPGTRLTVT.

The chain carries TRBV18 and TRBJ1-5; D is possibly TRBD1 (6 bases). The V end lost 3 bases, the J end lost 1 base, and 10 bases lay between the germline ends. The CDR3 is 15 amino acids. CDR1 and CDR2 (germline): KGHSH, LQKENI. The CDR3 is CASSPGGASNQPQHF. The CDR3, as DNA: TGTGCCAGCTCACCCGGGGGGGCAAGCAATCAGCCCCAGCATTTT.

CDR3 sequence (DNA): TGTGCCAGCAGCTCCGGGAGCTACAATGAGCAGTTCTTC. Amino acid sequence: CASSSGSYNEQFF. The chain employs TRBV11-3 and TRBJ2-1; D is possibly TRBD2 (6 bases). This CDR3 region has 13 residues. Per germline, CDR1 SGHNT and CDR2 YENEEA. V lost 4 bases to trimming and J lost 3 bases, with 7 bases between them.

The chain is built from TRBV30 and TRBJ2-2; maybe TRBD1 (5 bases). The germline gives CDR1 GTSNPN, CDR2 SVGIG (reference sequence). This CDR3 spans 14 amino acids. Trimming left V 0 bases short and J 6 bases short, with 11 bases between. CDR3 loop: CAWSVHGAAGELFF. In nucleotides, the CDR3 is TGTGCCTGGAGTGTACATGGGGCGGCCGGGGAGCTGTTTTTT. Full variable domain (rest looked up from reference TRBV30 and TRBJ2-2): SQTIHQWPATLVQPVGSPLSLECTVEGTSNPNLYWYRQAAGRGLQLLFYSVGIGQISSEVPQNLSASRPQDRQFILSSKKLLLSDSGFYLCAWSVHGAAGELFFGEGSRLTVL.

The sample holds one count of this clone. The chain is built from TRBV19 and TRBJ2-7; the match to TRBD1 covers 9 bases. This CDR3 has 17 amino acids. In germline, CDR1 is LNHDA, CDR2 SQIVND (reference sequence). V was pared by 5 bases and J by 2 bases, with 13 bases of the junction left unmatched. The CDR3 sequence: CASSLPSLGQGPYEQYF. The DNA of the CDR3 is TGTGCCAGTAGTCTCCCATCCTTGGGACAGGGTCCCTACGAGCAGTACTTC.

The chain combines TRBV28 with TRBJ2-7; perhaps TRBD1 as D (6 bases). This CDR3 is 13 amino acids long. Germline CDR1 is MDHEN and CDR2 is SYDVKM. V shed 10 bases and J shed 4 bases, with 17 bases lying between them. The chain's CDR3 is CATTTGIRYEQYF. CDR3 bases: TGTGCCACAACCACAGGGATTCGTTACGAGCAGTACTTC.

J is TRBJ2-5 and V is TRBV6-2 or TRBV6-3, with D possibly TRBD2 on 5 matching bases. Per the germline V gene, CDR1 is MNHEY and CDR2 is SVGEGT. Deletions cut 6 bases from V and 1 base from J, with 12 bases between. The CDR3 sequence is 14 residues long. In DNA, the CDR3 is TGTGCCAGCAGCCAAAAGCGGACCCAAGAGACCCAGTACTTC. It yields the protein CASSQKRTQETQYF.

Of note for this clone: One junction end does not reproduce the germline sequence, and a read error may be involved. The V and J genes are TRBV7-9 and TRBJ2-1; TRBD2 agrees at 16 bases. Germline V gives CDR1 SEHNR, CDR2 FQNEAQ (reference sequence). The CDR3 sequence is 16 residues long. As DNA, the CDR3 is TGTGCCAGCAGCCCGGGACTAGCGGGAGGGTACAGTGAGCAGTTCTTC. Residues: CASSPGLAGGYSEQFF.

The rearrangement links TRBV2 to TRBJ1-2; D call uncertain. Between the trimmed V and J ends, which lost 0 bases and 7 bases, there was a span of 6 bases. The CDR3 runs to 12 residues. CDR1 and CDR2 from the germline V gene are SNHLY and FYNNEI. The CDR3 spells CASSEAPGGYTF. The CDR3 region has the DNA TGTGCCAGCAGTGAAGCGCCGGGTGGCTACACCTTC.

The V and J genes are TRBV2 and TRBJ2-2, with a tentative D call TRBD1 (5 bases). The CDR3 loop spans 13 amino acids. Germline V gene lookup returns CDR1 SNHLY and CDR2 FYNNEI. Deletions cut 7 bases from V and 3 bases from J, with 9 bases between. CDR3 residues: CASTQGHTGELFF. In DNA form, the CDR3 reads TGTGCCAGCACCCAGGGTCACACCGGGGAGCTGTTTTTT. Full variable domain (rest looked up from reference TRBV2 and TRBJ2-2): EPEVTQTPSHQVTQMGQEVILRCVPISNHLYFYWYRQILGQKVEFLVSFYNNEISEKSEIFDDQFSVERPDGSNFTLKIRSTKLEDSAMYFCASTQGHTGELFFGEGSRLTVL.

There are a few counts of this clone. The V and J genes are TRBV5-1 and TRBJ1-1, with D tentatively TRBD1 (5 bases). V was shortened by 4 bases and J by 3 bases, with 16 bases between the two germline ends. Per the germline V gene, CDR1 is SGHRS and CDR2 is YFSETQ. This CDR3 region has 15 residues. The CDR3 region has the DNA TGCGCCAGCAGCCCAGGGTCAGGAGAGGACACTGAAGCTTTCTTT. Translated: CASSPGSGEDTEAFF.

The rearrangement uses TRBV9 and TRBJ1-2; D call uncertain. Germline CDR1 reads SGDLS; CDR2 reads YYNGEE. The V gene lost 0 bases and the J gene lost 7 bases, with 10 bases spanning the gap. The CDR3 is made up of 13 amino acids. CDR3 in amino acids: CASSVAQEGGYTF. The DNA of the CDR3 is TGTGCCAGCAGCGTAGCTCAAGAGGGTGGCTACACCTTC.

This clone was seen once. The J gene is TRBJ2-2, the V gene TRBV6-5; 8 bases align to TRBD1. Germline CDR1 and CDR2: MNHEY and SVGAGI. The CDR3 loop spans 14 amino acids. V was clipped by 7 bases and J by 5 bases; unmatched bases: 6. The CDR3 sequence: CASTRTGRTGELFF. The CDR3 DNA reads TGTGCCAGCACCAGGACAGGGAGGACCGGGGAGCTGTTTTTT.

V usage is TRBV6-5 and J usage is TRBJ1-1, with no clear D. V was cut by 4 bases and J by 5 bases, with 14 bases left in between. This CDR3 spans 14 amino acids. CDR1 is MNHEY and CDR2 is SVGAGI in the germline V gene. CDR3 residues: CASSSPAERTEAFF. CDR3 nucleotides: TGTGCCAGCAGTTCCCCGGCCGAGAGGACTGAAGCTTTCTTT.

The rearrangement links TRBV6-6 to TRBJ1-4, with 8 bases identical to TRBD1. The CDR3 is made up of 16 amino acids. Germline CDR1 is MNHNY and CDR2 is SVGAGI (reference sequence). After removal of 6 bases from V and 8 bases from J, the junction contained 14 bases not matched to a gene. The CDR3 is CASRGDRGPRGEKLFF. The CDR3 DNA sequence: TGTGCCAGCAGAGGAGACAGGGGACCGCGGGGGGAAAAACTGTTTTTT.

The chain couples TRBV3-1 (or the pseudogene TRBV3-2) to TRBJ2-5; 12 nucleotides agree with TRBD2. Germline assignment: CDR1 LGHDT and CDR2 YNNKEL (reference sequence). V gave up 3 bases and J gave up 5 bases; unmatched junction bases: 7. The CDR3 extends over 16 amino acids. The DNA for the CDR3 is TGTGCCAGCAGCCATCTAGCGGGGGGGCGTTCGGAGACCCAGTACTTC. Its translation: CASSHLAGGRSETQYF.

CDR3 DNA sequence: TGTGCCAGTAGTCGGGGAGTGTACGCTTTCTTT. Its translation is CASSRGVYAFF. The chain combines TRBV19 with TRBJ1-1; D not resolved. The V and J ends lost 5 bases and 11 bases respectively, with 12 bases between them. The CDR3 length is 11 residues. Looked up from germline, CDR1 is LNHDA and CDR2 is SQIVND (reference sequence).

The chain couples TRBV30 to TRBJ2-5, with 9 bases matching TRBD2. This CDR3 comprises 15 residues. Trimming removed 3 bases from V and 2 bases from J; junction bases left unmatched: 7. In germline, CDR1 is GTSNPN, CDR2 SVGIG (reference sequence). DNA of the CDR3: TGTGCCTGGAGCGGTCTTGCGGGGGGGCAAGAGACCCAGTACTTC. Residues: CAWSGLAGGQETQYF.

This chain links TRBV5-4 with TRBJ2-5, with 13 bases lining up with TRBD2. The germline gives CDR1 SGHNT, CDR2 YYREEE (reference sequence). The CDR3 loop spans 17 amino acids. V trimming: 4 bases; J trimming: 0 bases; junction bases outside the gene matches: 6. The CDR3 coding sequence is TGTGCCAGCAGCCGGACTAGCGGGGGCCGATACCAAGAGACCCAGTACTTC. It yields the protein CASSRTSGGRYQETQYF.

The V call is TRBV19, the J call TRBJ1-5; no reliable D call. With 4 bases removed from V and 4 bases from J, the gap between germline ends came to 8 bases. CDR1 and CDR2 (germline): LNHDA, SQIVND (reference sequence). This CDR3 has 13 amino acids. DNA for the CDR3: TGTGCCAGTAGTAAAGACACTAATCAGCCCCAGCATTTT. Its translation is CASSKDTNQPQHF.

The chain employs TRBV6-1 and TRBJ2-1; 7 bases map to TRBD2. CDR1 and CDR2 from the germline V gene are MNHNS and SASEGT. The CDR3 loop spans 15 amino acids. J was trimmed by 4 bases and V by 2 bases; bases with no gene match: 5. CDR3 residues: CASSEWLAAYNEQFF. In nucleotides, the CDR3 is TGTGCCAGCAGTGAATGGCTAGCGGCGTACAATGAGCAGTTCTTC.

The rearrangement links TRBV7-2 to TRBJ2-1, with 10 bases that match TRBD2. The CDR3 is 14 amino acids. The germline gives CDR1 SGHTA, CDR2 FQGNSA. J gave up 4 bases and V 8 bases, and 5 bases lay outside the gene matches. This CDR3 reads CASGTSGKYNEQFF. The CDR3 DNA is TGTGCCAGCGGAACTAGCGGGAAATACAATGAGCAGTTCTTC.